This TCR beta chain was profiled in a study of Graves' ophthalmopathy and Graves' hyperthyroidism. CDR3 length equals 14 residues. With 7 bases clipped from V and 3 bases from J, the junction kept 8 bases outside the gene matches. Per germline, CDR1 WSHSY and CDR2 SAAADI. For repertoire sequencing, the TCR beta CDR3 regions were amplified from RNA transcripts. First-round RT-PCR relied on HTBI primers, and a second-round multiplex PCR came next. Each CDR3 protein gets one entry after TCRdb re-called the multiplex PCR reads with MiXCR. The sample includes under 350,000 distinct CDR3 sequences, roughly a sixth of them seen just once.

This receptor was taken from an adult man with Graves' ophthalmopathy. Sequenced: peripheral blood. V and J are TRBV10-2 and TRBJ2-7; 8 bases line up with TRBD1. CDR3 loop: CASTGTGKNYEQYF. The CDR3 region has the DNA TGCGCCAGCACAGGGACAGGTAAAAACTACGAGCAGTACTTC.